This T cell receptor (beta chain) is drawn from a study of early stage breast cancer tumors. On the study more broadly: About 70% of the 16 invasive tumors were ER+, PR+ and HER2-. Study-level points and caveats: Tumors had roughly 2.5-fold higher T cell density and higher clonality than adjacent normal breast tissue. Functional markers like CD4, CD8 and FOXP3 were missed in bulk sequencing.

TCRdb's copy holds only in-frame clones and misses some; the assay was immunoSEQ multiplex PCR. The repertoire holds around 50,000 clones, with 65% to 90% as singletons. The CDR3 runs to 17 residues. Germline V gives CDR1 MNHEY, CDR2 SMNVEV (reference sequence). With V trimmed by 5 bases and J by 0 bases, 10 bases remained unmatched. Points on this clone: Its specificity is not known.

The sample taken for sequencing was blood. The receptor's source is a person aged 45-60 years with breast cancer. The chain joins TRBV27 to TRBJ2-7; TRBD1 agrees at 10 bases. The CDR3 region is CASSMTRQGAPSYEQYF. In nucleotides, the CDR3 is TGTGCCAGCAGTATGACTCGACAGGGGGCCCCCTCCTACGAGCAGTACTTC.